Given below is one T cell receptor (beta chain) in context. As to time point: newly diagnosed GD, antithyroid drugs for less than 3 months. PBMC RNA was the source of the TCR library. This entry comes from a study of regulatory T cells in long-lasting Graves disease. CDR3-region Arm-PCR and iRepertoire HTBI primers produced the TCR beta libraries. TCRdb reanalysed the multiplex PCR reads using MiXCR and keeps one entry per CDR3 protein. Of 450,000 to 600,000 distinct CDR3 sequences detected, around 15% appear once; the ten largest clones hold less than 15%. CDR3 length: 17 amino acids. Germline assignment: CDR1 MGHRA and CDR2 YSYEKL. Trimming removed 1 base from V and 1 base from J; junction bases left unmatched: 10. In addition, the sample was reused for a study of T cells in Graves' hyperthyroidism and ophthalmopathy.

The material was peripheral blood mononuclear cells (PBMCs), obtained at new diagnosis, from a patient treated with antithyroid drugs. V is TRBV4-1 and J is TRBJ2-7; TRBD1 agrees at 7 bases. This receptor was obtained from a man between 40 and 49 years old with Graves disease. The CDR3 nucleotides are TGCGCCAGCAGCCAAGGAGTAGGGACAGCCCTTTCCTACGAGCAGTACTTC. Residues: CASSQGVGTALSYEQYF.